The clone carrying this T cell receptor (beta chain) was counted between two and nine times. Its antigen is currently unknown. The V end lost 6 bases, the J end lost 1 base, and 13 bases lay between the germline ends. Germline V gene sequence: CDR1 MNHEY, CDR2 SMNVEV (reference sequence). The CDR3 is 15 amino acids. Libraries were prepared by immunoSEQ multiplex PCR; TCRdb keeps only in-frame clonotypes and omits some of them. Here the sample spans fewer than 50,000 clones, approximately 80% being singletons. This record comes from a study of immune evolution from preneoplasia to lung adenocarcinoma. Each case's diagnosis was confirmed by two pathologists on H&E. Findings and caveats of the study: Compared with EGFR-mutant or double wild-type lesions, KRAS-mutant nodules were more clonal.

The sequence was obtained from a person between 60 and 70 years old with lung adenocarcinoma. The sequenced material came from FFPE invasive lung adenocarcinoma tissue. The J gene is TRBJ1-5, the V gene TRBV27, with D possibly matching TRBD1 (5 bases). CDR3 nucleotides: TGTGCCAGCAGCCCACTACGGGGGAGCAATCAGCCCCAGCATTTT. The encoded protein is CASSPLRGSNQPQHF.